Following are 2 T cell receptor beta chains from one sample sequenced in a study of neurological immune-mediated disorders. TCRdb passed the 5' RACE reads through MiXCR, listing each CDR3 protein once. Of some 37,000 distinct CDR3 sequences listed, roughly 4.8% are singletons. The sequencing input was CD4+ T cells from blood. Source of these receptors: a man younger than 30 in good health.

This clonotype has a count of ten or more. This chain connects TRBV7-8 to TRBJ2-3; 11 positions agree with TRBD1. The germline V gene has CDR1 SGHVS and CDR2 FQNEAQ. The CDR3 covers 18 residues. V shed 1 base, J shed 7 bases, and the junction held 13 bases outside the gene matches. The CDR3: CASSLVNAGTGGANTQYF. The CDR3 DNA reads as TGTGCCAGCAGCTTAGTCAATGCCGGGACAGGGGGAGCAAATACGCAGTATTTT.

This clonotype has at least ten counts. The rearrangement links TRBV3-1 to TRBJ2-5; TRBD2 is a possible D gene (5 bases). Trimming left V 4 bases short and J 1 base short, with 13 bases between. The CDR3 sequence is 15 residues long. Germline V gene lookup returns CDR1 LGHDT and CDR2 YNNKEL (reference sequence). CDR3 region: CASSLSASGQETQYF. The CDR3 DNA reads as TGTGCCAGCAGCCTGTCTGCCAGCGGCCAAGAGACCCAGTACTTC.